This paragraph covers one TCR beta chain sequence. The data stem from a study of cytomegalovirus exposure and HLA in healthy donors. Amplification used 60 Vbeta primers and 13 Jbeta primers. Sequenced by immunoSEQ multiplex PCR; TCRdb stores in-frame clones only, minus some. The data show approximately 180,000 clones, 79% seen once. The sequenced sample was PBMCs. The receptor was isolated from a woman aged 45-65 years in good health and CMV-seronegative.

The CDR3 here is CASSPLGTRSGNTIYF. DNA of the CDR3: TGCGCCAGCAGCCCCCTCGGGACACGCTCTGGAAACACCATATATTTT. The chain employs TRBV4-1 and TRBJ1-3, with TRBD1 as a possible D gene (6 bases). V lost 4 bases to trimming and J lost 0 bases, with 13 bases between them. The CDR3 is 16 residues long. CDR1 and CDR2 from the germline V gene are MGHRA and YSYEKL.